The 14 T cell receptor beta chains listed next were all sequenced from one sample in a study of CD8+ T cells in alopecia areata. Sequencing relied on a cDNA template that was reverse transcribed from extracted RNA. The data were produced by immunoSEQ multiplex PCR, yet TCRdb's version contains in-frame clones alone and is incomplete. This sample carries 150,000 to 200,000 clones, approximately 65% of them seen once, and the ten largest clones take roughly an eighth. Sequencing used CD8+ T cells sorted from blood, obtained at week 0. The receptors were gathered from a human donor with alopecia areata.

This clone was counted only a few times. The gene calls are TRBV29-1 and TRBJ2-2; no clear D. The length of the CDR3 is 12 residues. Trimming pared 7 bases from V and 4 bases from J, leaving 10 bases between. In germline, CDR1 is SQVTM, CDR2 ANQGSEA. The CDR3 sequence: CSAPSTTGELFF. The CDR3 DNA sequence: TGCAGCGCCCCCTCGACCACCGGGGAGCTGTTTTTT.

CDR3 loop: CSVIKESYTDTQYF. The CDR3 DNA sequence: TGCAGCGTGATAAAGGAGAGCTACACAGATACGCAGTATTTT. The rearrangement links TRBV29-1 to TRBJ2-3; no clear D gene. Trimming removed 6 bases from V and 2 bases from J, with 15 bases in between. The CDR3 consists of 14 residues. The V gene's germline CDR1 is SQVTM and CDR2 ANQGSEA.

This chain connects TRBV2 to TRBJ1-2; no definite D call. Germline loops: CDR1 SNHLY, CDR2 FYNNEI. This CDR3 has 14 amino acids. V was pared by 6 bases and J by 6 bases, with 17 bases between. CDR3 sequence reads: CASSVLVSIDGYTF. In nucleotides, the CDR3 is TGTGCCAGCAGCGTCTTGGTGTCCATAGATGGCTACACCTTC.

The chain uses TRBV12-5 and TRBJ1-2, with no clear D. The V gene lost 8 bases and the J gene lost 6 bases, with 13 bases spanning the gap. Germline CDR1 is LGHNT and CDR2 is FRNRAP. This CDR3 comprises 12 residues. CDR3 in DNA: TGTGCTAGTAGTGGTAGGGTTGATGGCTACACCTTC. Amino acids: CASSGRVDGYTF.

This clone was seen just once. This chain links TRBV9 with TRBJ2-7, with D possibly being TRBD1 (6 bases). This CDR3 is built from 15 residues. V lost 0 bases and J lost 5, with 15 bases in between. The germline CDR1 and CDR2 sequences are SGDLS and YYNGEE. The DNA of the CDR3 is TGTGCCAGCAGCGTAGAGGGGACACCTGGGGACGAGCAGTACTTC. Residues: CASSVEGTPGDEQYF.

The chain links TRBV29-1 to TRBJ2-7, with D perhaps matching TRBD1 (6 bases). Between the trimmed V and J ends, which lost 3 bases and 5 bases, there was a span of 20 bases. This CDR3 spans 15 amino acids. CDR1 is SQVTM and CDR2 is ANQGSEA in the germline V gene. In DNA, the CDR3 is TGCAGCGTTGACTTAGGGGGAGTGGGCTACAACGAGCAGTACTTC. Protein: CSVDLGGVGYNEQYF.

The chain is built from TRBV5-6 and TRBJ2-7; TRBD2 is a possible D gene (5 bases). This CDR3 spans 15 amino acids. Germline CDR1 reads SGHDT; CDR2 reads YYEEEE. Trimming cost V 0 bases and J 6 bases, with 16 bases left between them. The CDR3 bases are TGTGCCAGCAGCTTGGGTGACGGGGTAGGATCCGAGCAGTACTTC. This codes for CASSLGDGVGSEQYF.

The CDR3 DNA is TGTGCCAGCAGTGAATCGAACGGGAAGGGATCCAGCAATCAGCCCCAGCATTTT. As protein: CASSESNGKGSSNQPQHF. The chain links TRBV6-1 to TRBJ1-5; D ambiguous. Trimming left V 2 bases short and J 1 base short, with 18 bases between. Per the germline V gene, CDR1 is MNHNS and CDR2 is SASEGT. This CDR3 region has 18 residues.

This clone was recorded a few times. This chain links TRBV2 with TRBJ2-1, with 8 bases fitting TRBD1. Germline CDR1 SNHLY, CDR2 FYNNEI. This CDR3 is built from 17 residues. The V segment lost 3 bases and the J segment 6 bases; nucleotides outside the gene matches: 13. The CDR3 sequence: CASSDRQGSSPVNEQFF. The CDR3 DNA reads TGTGCCAGCAGTGATAGACAGGGGAGCAGTCCGGTCAATGAGCAGTTCTTC.

This clone was seen more than once but under ten times. This chain links TRBV7-9 with TRBJ2-5, with 7 bases fitting TRBD1. The germline CDR1 and CDR2 sequences are SEHNR and FQNEAQ (reference sequence). The CDR3 is made up of 15 amino acids. V shed 3 bases and J 3 bases; nucleotides not matched to a gene: 7. The CDR3 sequence is CASSFVDREEETQYF. The CDR3 region has the DNA TGTGCCAGCAGCTTTGTCGACAGGGAAGAAGAGACCCAGTACTTC.

The chain combines TRBV4-1 with TRBJ1-6, with 7 bases lining up with TRBD1. V lost 11 bases, J lost 6 bases, and 7 bases stayed unmatched. The CDR3 totals 13 residues. Germline V gene lookup returns CDR1 MGHRA and CDR2 YSYEKL. CDR3 in DNA: TGCGCCTCAGGGGGGCTGAGTAATTCACCCCTCCACTTT. Translated, it gives CASGGLSNSPLHF.

The rearrangement joins TRBV14 to TRBJ1-6, with D perhaps TRBD1 (6 bases). This CDR3 comprises 16 residues. The V end was cut by 0 bases, the J end by 10 bases, with 16 bases between. Germline V gene data show CDR1 as SGHDN and CDR2 as FVKESK. As DNA, the CDR3 is TGTGCCAGCAGCCAAGAACTACAGGGCTTTAACTCACCCCTCCACTTT. The encoded protein is CASSQELQGFNSPLHF.

The rearrangement joins TRBV29-1 to TRBJ2-1; 8 positions agree with TRBD1. With 8 bases clipped from V and 3 bases from J, the junction kept 12 bases outside the gene matches. The germline CDR1 and CDR2 sequences are SQVTM and ANQGSEA. The CDR3 has 15 amino acids. The CDR3 protein is CSLSGGSTFYNEQFF. The CDR3 DNA reads TGCAGCCTTTCAGGGGGCAGTACCTTCTACAATGAGCAGTTCTTC.

DNA for the CDR3: TGTGCCAGCAGCTTAGGTGTTGAGGCCCTGAGCTATGGCTACACCTTC. Translating gives CASSLGVEALSYGYTF. The chain joins TRBV13 to TRBJ1-2; no firm D call. This CDR3 is 16 amino acids long. Germline V gene data show CDR1 as PRHDT and CDR2 as FYEKMQ (reference sequence). V lost 0 bases and J 4 bases, leaving 15 bases between the germline ends.